The rows below give T cell receptor beta chains drawn from one sample of a study of T cells expressing NK-cell markers. TCRdb re-called the 5' RACE reads; every CDR3 protein appears as one record, without DNA. The sample data list 500,000 or so distinct CDR3 sequences. Sequencing was carried out using blood T cells: a sorted CD56 or NKG2C T cell subset, CD4+ or CD8+ T cells, or bulk PBMC T cells (not recorded which). These receptors all stem from a man aged 18 to 35 in good health. Each CDR3 is given with its conserved first and last residue.

J gene: TRBJ2-7
V gene: TRBV9
CDR3 protein: CASSAGTSGGAYEQYF

J gene: TRBJ2-1
V gene: TRBV27
CDR3 protein: CASSWGLAGLNEQFF

J gene: TRBJ1-6
V gene: TRBV7-2
CDR3 protein: CASSPRQSNSPLHF

J gene: TRBJ2-1
V gene: TRBV6-1
CDR3 protein: CASSGVTRDRPYNEQFF

J gene: TRBJ2-1
V gene: TRBV20-1
CDR3 protein: CSALRGLAGNEQFF

J gene: TRBJ2-3
V gene: TRBV19
CDR3 protein: CASSIVGLAGIDTQYF

J gene: TRBJ2-4
V gene: TRBV20-1
CDR3 protein: CSVPRQDQNIQYF

J gene: TRBJ2-1
V gene: TRBV29-1
CDR3 protein: CSVGGTGVEQFF

J gene: TRBJ2-3
V gene: TRBV20-1
CDR3 protein: CSALRRRVDVTQYF

J gene: TRBJ2-1
V gene: TRBV12-3/TRBV12-4
CDR3 protein: CASISPRTDEQFF

J gene: TRBJ1-1
V gene: TRBV6-2/TRBV6-3
CDR3 protein: CASSLVRSTGAFF

J gene: TRBJ2-3
V gene: TRBV20-1
CDR3 protein: CSARAGGYSDTQYF

J gene: TRBJ2-1
V gene: TRBV12-5
CDR3 protein: CASGFSTENEQFF

J gene: TRBJ2-2
V gene: TRBV29-1
CDR3 protein: CSVIVLAGDGTGELFF

J gene: TRBJ2-3
V gene: TRBV24-1
CDR3 protein: CATSEPDRGTSTDTQYF

J gene: TRBJ2-1
V gene: TRBV14
CDR3 protein: CASSQRRDSLYNEQFF

J gene: TRBJ2-1
V gene: TRBV10-3
CDR3 protein: CATVAGTIYEQFF

J gene: TRBJ2-3
V gene: TRBV7-9
CDR3 protein: CASDTSIYTDTQYF

J gene: TRBJ2-2
V gene: TRBV5-1
CDR3 protein: CASSLVPDYTGELFF

J gene: TRBJ2-4
V gene: TRBV10-3
CDR3 protein: CAISETNPATTKNIQYF

J gene: TRBJ2-5
V gene: TRBV5-1
CDR3 protein: CATGGIAQETQYF

J gene: TRBJ2-3
V gene: TRBV29-1
CDR3 protein: CSVAPDSGGTDTQYF

J gene: TRBJ2-5
V gene: TRBV9
CDR3 protein: CASSVGTSFETQYF

J gene: TRBJ2-3
V gene: TRBV12-3/TRBV12-4
CDR3 protein: CASTLRGLEADTQYF

J gene: TRBJ2-2
V gene: TRBV7-6
CDR3 protein: CASSLAQGLNTGELFF

J gene: TRBJ2-1
V gene: TRBV3-1
CDR3 protein: CASSASGRIGNEQFF

J gene: TRBJ1-5
V gene: TRBV19
CDR3 protein: CASSIRLIPISFLGNQPQHF

J gene: TRBJ2-1
V gene: TRBV11-3
CDR3 protein: CASSSDTGTSGYNEQFF

J gene: TRBJ2-3
V gene: TRBV20-1
CDR3 protein: CSASQGTGVFTDTQYF

J gene: TRBJ2-5
V gene: TRBV12-3/TRBV12-4
CDR3 protein: CASTAIRDSQETQYF

J gene: TRBJ1-2
V gene: TRBV13
CDR3 protein: CASSPRTGPLGYTF

J gene: TRBJ2-1
V gene: TRBV6-2/TRBV6-3
CDR3 protein: CASSTGTSGYREQFF

J gene: TRBJ2-7
V gene: TRBV20-1
CDR3 protein: CSAIRISGGPGEQYF

J gene: TRBJ2-1
V gene: TRBV29-1
CDR3 protein: CSAGDPGADNEQFF

J gene: TRBJ2-3
V gene: TRBV29-1
CDR3 protein: CSAGDRRVPDTQYF

J gene: TRBJ1-4
V gene: TRBV2
CDR3 protein: CASRDRHGGSEKLFF

J gene: TRBJ2-2
V gene: TRBV11-1
CDR3 protein: CASSTPISSANTGELFF

J gene: TRBJ2-3
V gene: TRBV12-3/TRBV12-4
CDR3 protein: CASGHREAQYF

J gene: TRBJ1-3
V gene: TRBV7-2
CDR3 protein: CASSMTGVPHSGNTIYF

J gene: TRBJ2-5
V gene: TRBV20-1
CDR3 protein: CSARDAAQASETQYF